A selection of T cell receptor beta chains follows, all from one sample in a study of cytomegalovirus exposure and HLA in healthy donors. Here immunoSEQ multiplex PCR was the method, and the copy in TCRdb shows in-frame clones only, minus some. This table holds 150,000 to 200,000 clones, 60% to 80% found once. The sequenced sample consisted of PBMCs. The receptors here all came from a woman aged 40 to 50 in good health and CMV-seropositive. Both conserved end residues are part of each CDR3. D genes are given only for firm matches. Only some rows state a clone size, as once, few, many or a class for expanded clones.

.,TRBJ1-2,.,TRBV28,TGTGCCAGCAGTTGGGACATTGGCTACACCTTC,CASSWDIGYTF
.,TRBJ2-3,TRBD1,TRBV19,TGTGCCAGTAAAGGGACAGGGGGGGCAGATACGCAGTATTTT,CASKGTGGADTQYF
.,TRBJ2-5,TRBD2,TRBV11-1,TGTGCCAGCAGCTTAGCGAAAGGACTAGGCTTAAGGGAGACCCAGTACTTC,CASSLAKGLGLRETQYF
.,TRBJ1-3,.,TRBV30,TGTGCCTGGACGGGGGGCTCTGGAAACACCATATATTTT,CAWTGGSGNTIYF
.,TRBJ2-2,TRBD1,TRBV5-1,TGCGCCAGCAGCCTGGGACCGGGACAGGGGGCAGACGCCGGGGAGCTGTTTTTT,CASSLGPGQGADAGELFF
.,TRBJ1-3,.,TRBV7-9,TGTGCCAGCAGCTTAGTCGGCTCTGGAAACACCATATATTTT,CASSLVGSGNTIYF
.,TRBJ2-7,.,TRBV11-2,TGTGCCAGCAGCTTAGATCGTTACGAGCAGTACTTC,CASSLDRYEQYF
.,TRBJ2-2,TRBD2,TRBV27,TGTGCCAGCAGTGCCCCGGGACAGGGGACTAGCGGGAGATGGGGCACCGGGGAGCTGTTTTTT,CASSAPGQGTSGRWGTGELFF
.,TRBJ2-3,TRBD2,TRBV25-1,TGTGCCAGCAGTGTAGGGCGGCGGGAGGGCCGAGATACGCAGTATTTT,CASSVGRREGRDTQYF
.,TRBJ1-1,.,TRBV11-2,TGTGCCAGCAGCCCCTCAGGGAACACTGAAGCTTTCTTT,CASSPSGNTEAFF
.,TRBJ2-5,.,TRBV18,TGTGCCAGCTCCCCAATTTCGGCGGGGCGGGAGACCCAGTACTTC,CASSPISAGRETQYF
.,TRBJ2-3,.,TRBV19,TGTGCCAGTAGTATAGCGGGAGAAACAGATACGCAGTATTTT,CASSIAGETDTQYF
.,TRBJ2-5,.,TRBV5-1,TGCGCCAGCAGCCTCCCTGACTTAGGGGAGGCCCAAGAGACCCAGTACTTC,CASSLPDLGEAQETQYF
.,TRBJ2-1,TRBD1,TRBV5-1,TGCGCCAGCAGAAGGGACAGGACACTGAACAATGAGCAGTTCTTC,CASRRDRTLNNEQFF
.,TRBJ1-2,TRBD1,TRBV2,TGTGCCAGCAGCCGAGCCGGGACAGGGGATGGCTACACCTTC,CASSRAGTGDGYTF
.,TRBJ2-5,TRBD1,TRBV7-6,TGTGCCAGCAGCGACCCGACAGGGGAGACCCAGTACTTC,CASSDPTGETQYF
once,TRBJ1-6,TRBD1,TRBV10-2,TGCGCCAGCAGTGGAGAGGGGGCCTATTCACCCCTCCACTTT,CASSGEGAYSPLHF
.,TRBJ2-1,TRBD1,TRBV11-2,TGTGCCAGCAGCTTAAACACGGGACAGCCCTACAATGAGCAGTTCTTC,CASSLNTGQPYNEQFF
.,TRBJ2-7,.,TRBV5-4,TGTGCCAGCAGCGCTGAGGGGGTTTTCTCCTACGAGCAGTACTTC,CASSAEGVFSYEQYF
.,TRBJ2-2,TRBD2,TRBV5-1,TGCGCCAGCAGCCCCAGGACTAGCAGGAACACCGGGGAGCTGTTTTTT,CASSPRTSRNTGELFF
.,TRBJ1-1,.,TRBV7-3,TGTGCCAGCAGCTTAACTGGGGTTGACAGACTTTTGAACACTGAAGCTTTCTTT,CASSLTGVDRLLNTEAFF
.,TRBJ1-1,.,TRBV7-9,TGTGCCAGCAGCCCTATCACCAGGACAGATCCGAACACTGAAGCTTTCTTT,CASSPITRTDPNTEAFF
.,TRBJ2-1,.,TRBV7-2,TGTGCCAGCAGCTTTGGTCAGGGGTGGCGCAATGAGCAGTTCTTC,CASSFGQGWRNEQFF
.,TRBJ1-3,.,TRBV28,TGTGCCAGCAGTGTATTGGGGACATCCTCTGGAAACACCATATATTTT,CASSVLGTSSGNTIYF
few,TRBJ2-5,TRBD2,TRBV5-8,TGTGCGTTAATGCGGGGGATAGGGACCAACCAAGAGACCCAGTACTTC,CALMRGIGTNQETQYF
.,TRBJ1-4,.,TRBV11-2,TGTGCCAGCAGCGCGCACACGGGAACTAATGAAAAACTGTTTTTT,CASSAHTGTNEKLFF
.,TRBJ2-1,TRBD1,TRBV2,TGTGCCAGCAGTGAAGACAGGGGGGCCTACAATGAGCAGTTCTTC,CASSEDRGAYNEQFF
.,TRBJ1-5,.,TRBV6-6,TGTGCCAGCAGTTACTCAGAGGACGGGGATCAGCCCCAGCATTTT,CASSYSEDGDQPQHF
.,TRBJ2-1,.,TRBV4-3,TGCGCCAGCAGCCAAGATGCGGGGCTCTCCTACAATGAGCAGTTCTTC,CASSQDAGLSYNEQFF
few,TRBJ2-3,TRBD2,TRBV7-2,TGTGCCAGCAGCTTGGACCTAGCGGAAGTCACAGATACGCAGTATTTT,CASSLDLAEVTDTQYF
.,TRBJ1-5,.,TRBV28,TGTGCCAGCAGTTTATTCTCCGACTCGGTTAGTAATCAGCCCCAGCATTTT,CASSLFSDSVSNQPQHF
.,TRBJ2-1,.,TRBV6-1,TGTGCCAGCTCACTTTACTGGACTGCCTACAATGAGCAGTTCTTC,CASSLYWTAYNEQFF
.,TRBJ2-2,TRBD2,TRBV19,TGTGCCAGTAGAAAGACTAGCGGGAGACCATCCGGGGAGCTGTTTTTT,CASRKTSGRPSGELFF
.,TRBJ1-5,TRBD1,TRBV5-3,TGTGCCAGAAGCTTGAAGCAGGGGGCCTGCAATCAGCCCCAGCATTTT,CARSLKQGACNQPQHF
.,TRBJ2-7,TRBD1,TRBV19,TGTGCCAGTAGTTGGGGGACAGGGGGACCCTACGAGCAGTACTTC,CASSWGTGGPYEQYF
.,TRBJ1-2,TRBD1,TRBV4-1,TGCGCCAGCAGCCCGACGACCATCTTGACAGGGACCCAGAACTATGGCTACACCTTC,CASSPTTILTGTQNYGYTF
.,TRBJ2-4,.,TRBV18,TGTGCCAGCTCACCACTGCAGGGAGGGGGTCAAAACATTCAGTACTTC,CASSPLQGGGQNIQYF
.,TRBJ2-1,TRBD2,TRBV9,TGTGCCAGCAGCGTTCAGGATCTACTAGCGCTGAATGAGCAGTTCTTC,CASSVQDLLALNEQFF
few,TRBJ2-6,.,TRBV4-1,TGCGCCAGCAGCCAAACAGGGCCTCCAGGGGCCAACGTCCTGACTTTC,CASSQTGPPGANVLTF
.,TRBJ2-2,TRBD1,TRBV5-4,TGTGCCAGCAGCTCAGACAGGGGGAACACCGGGGAGCTGTTTTTT,CASSSDRGNTGELFF
.,TRBJ2-3,.,TRBV7-3,TGTGCCAGCAGCAAGTCGCCGGGAGATACGCAGTATTTT,CASSKSPGDTQYF
.,TRBJ2-3,.,TRBV4-1,TGCGCCAGCAGCCAAGGACTAGAAACAGATACGCAGTATTTT,CASSQGLETDTQYF
.,TRBJ2-3,.,TRBV2,TGTGCCAGCAAACTATACAGGGACCGGACAGATACGCAGTATTTT,CASKLYRDRTDTQYF
once,TRBJ2-7,TRBD1,TRBV27,TGTGCCAGCAGTTTCTCCCAGGGGGCGGGGGAGCAGTACTTC,CASSFSQGAGEQYF
.,TRBJ2-5,.,TRBV20-1,TGCAGTGCTAACATACAAGAGACCCAGTACTTC,CSANIQETQYF
.,TRBJ2-7,TRBD1,TRBV2,TGTGCCAGCAGTGGTGACAGGGGGCATAAGCAGTACTTC,CASSGDRGHKQYF
.,TRBJ2-3,.,TRBV7-2,TGTGCCAGCAGCTCTTCGGTCGCGGAGACAGATACGCAGTATTTT,CASSSSVAETDTQYF
.,TRBJ1-5,.,TRBV15,TGTGCCACCAGCAGAGGGGCAGGGATGGAGCCCCAGCATTTT,CATSRGAGMEPQHF